One sample yielded the 8 T cell receptor beta chains listed below, sequenced in a study of identical twins. From the 5' RACE reads, TCRdb called clonotypes with MiXCR, one entry per CDR3 protein. The repertoire consists of 690,000 or so distinct CDR3 sequences, with roughly 8% occurring once and the leading ten covering 0.8% to 1%. This same sample was also taken into another study, of yellow fever vaccine responses in identical twins.

Sequencing was performed on PBMCs. The receptors come from a woman aged 18-30 years in good health.

This clonotype turned up a few times. The rearrangement joins TRBV3-1 to TRBJ1-2; D is unresolved. The ends were cut back, 3 bases at V and 3 bases at J, with 14 bases in the middle. Germline-derived CDR1 and CDR2 are LGHDT and YNNKEL (reference sequence). This CDR3 comprises 15 residues. The CDR3 here is CASSQEWPEDYGYTF. Written as DNA, the CDR3 is TGTGCCAGCAGCCAGGAATGGCCGGAAGACTATGGCTACACCTTC.

The J gene is TRBJ2-3, the V gene TRBV10-3; 11 bases fit TRBD1. Losses at the gene ends were 4 bases for V and 1 base for J; bases not matched to a gene: 7. Germline V CDR1 and CDR2: ENHRY, SYGVKD. The CDR3 covers 17 residues. The CDR3 DNA reads as TGTGCCATCAGTGTAGGACAGGGGGCGCGAGGCACAGATACGCAGTATTTT. Translating it yields CAISVGQGARGTDTQYF.

The chain is built from TRBV27 and TRBJ1-1; D is ambiguous. The length of the CDR3 is 12 residues. The germline V gene encodes CDR1 MNHEY and CDR2 SMNVEV (reference sequence). Trimming took off 2 bases at V and 11 bases at J, with 12 bases between the two ends. The CDR3 loop is CASSLDGIRAFF. As DNA, the CDR3 is TGTGCCAGCAGTTTAGACGGGATTAGGGCTTTCTTT.

This sequence joins TRBV20-1 and TRBJ2-7; 9 bases align to TRBD2. Germline CDR1 and CDR2: DFQATT and SNEGSKA (reference sequence). The CDR3 totals 14 residues. V dropped 1 base and J dropped 3; count of bases not matched to a gene: 4. The CDR3 here is CSARVASGVYEQYF. CDR3 in DNA: TGCAGTGCTAGAGTGGCTAGCGGGGTCTACGAGCAGTACTTC.

There are a few counts of this clonotype. One end of the junction does not line up with germline, which may come from a read error. The rearrangement links TRBV20-1 to TRBJ2-3; TRBD2 matches 9 bases. CDR3 length: 17 residues. Germline CDR1 and CDR2: DFQATT and SNEGSKA (reference sequence). The CDR3 sequence is CCARDLLASGMLNTQYF. CDR3 nucleotide sequence: TGCTGTGCTAGAGATCTCCTGGCTAGCGGGATGTTAAATACGCAGTATTTT.

This clonotype has ten or more counts. V is TRBV7-9 and J is TRBJ1-6, with 8 positions matching TRBD1. J gave up 8 bases and V 5 bases, and 11 bases lay outside the gene matches. The CDR3 contains 16 residues. Germline V lookup: CDR1 SEHNR, CDR2 FQNEAQ (reference sequence). The CDR3 DNA sequence: TGTGCCAGCAGCCCAGCCAACAGGGGGGTAGATTCACCCCTCCACTTT. Its protein product is CASSPANRGVDSPLHF.

This clonotype was seen many times. V is TRBV6-5 and J is TRBJ1-2; 7 positions agree with TRBD1. Losses at the gene ends were 4 bases for V and 0 bases for J; bases not matched to a gene: 8. The CDR3 loop spans 16 amino acids. Per germline, CDR1 MNHEY and CDR2 SVGAGI. CDR3 amino acids: CASSSLRTGANYGYTF. In nucleotides, the CDR3 is TGTGCCAGCAGTTCCCTTAGGACAGGAGCTAACTATGGCTACACCTTC.

The gene calls are TRBV7-2 and TRBJ2-7, with 11 bases aligning to TRBD2. The junction had 8 bases not matched to a gene; V was cut back by 7 bases and J by 0 bases. The germline gives CDR1 SGHTA, CDR2 FQGNSA. CDR3 length equals 16 residues. CDR3 protein: CASTWTSGPTSYEQYF. DNA for the CDR3: TGTGCCAGCACCTGGACTAGCGGGCCAACCTCCTACGAGCAGTACTTC. The full variable domain, with the rest looked up from reference TRBV7-2 and TRBJ2-7, is GAGVSQSPSNKVTEKGKDVELRCDPISGHTALYWYRQSLGQGLEFLIYFQGNSAPDKSGLPSDRFSAERTGGSVSTLTIQRTQQEDSAVYLCASTWTSGPTSYEQYFGPGTRLTVT.